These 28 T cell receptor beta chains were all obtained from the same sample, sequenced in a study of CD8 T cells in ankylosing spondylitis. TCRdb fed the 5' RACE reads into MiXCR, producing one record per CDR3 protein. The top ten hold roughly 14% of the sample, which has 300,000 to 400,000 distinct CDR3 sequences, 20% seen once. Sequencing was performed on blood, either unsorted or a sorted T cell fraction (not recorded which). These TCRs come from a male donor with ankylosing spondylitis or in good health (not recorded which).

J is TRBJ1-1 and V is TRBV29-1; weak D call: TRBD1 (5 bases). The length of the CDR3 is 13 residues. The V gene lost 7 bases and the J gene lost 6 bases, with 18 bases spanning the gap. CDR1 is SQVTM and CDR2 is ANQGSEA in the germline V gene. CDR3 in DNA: TGCAGCGGGGAGACAGACTTACATCCTGAAGCTTTCTTT. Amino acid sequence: CSGETDLHPEAFF. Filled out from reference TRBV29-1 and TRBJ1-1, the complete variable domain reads SAVISQKPSRDICQRGTSLTIQCQVDSQVTMMFWYRQQPGQSLTLIATANQGSEATYESGFVIDKFPISRPNLTFSTLTVSNMSPEDSSIYLCSGETDLHPEAFFGQGTRLTVV.

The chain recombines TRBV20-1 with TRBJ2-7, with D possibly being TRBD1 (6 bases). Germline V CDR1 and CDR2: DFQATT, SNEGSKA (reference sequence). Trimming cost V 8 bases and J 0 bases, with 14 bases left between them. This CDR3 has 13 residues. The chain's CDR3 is CSYRQVSSYEQYF. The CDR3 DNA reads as TGCAGTTACAGACAGGTCAGCTCCTACGAGCAGTACTTC.

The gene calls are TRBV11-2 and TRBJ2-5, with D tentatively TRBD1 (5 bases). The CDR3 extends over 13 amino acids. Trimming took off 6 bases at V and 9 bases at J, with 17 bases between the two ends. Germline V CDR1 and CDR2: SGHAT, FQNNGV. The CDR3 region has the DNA TGTGCCAGCAGACGACAGCTGCAAGGGGCCCAGTACTTC. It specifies CASRRQLQGAQYF.

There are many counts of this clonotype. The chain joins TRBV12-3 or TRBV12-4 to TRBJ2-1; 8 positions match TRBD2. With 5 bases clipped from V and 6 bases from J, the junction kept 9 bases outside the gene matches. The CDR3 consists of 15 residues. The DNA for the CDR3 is TGTGCCAGCAGTACCACGGGGGGGGCGCTCAATGAGCAGTTCTTC. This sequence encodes CASSTTGGALNEQFF.

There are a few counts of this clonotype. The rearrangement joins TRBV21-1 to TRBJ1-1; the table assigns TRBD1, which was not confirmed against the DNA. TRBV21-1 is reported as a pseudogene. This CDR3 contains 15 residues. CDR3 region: CASSKIKGENTEAFF. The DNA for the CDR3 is TGTGCCAGCAGCAAAATTAAGGGGGAGAACACTGAAGCTTTCTTT.

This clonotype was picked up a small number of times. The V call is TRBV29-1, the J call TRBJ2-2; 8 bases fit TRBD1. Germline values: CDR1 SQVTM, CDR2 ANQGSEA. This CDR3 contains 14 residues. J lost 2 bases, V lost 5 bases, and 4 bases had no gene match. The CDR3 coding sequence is TGCAGCGTTAGACAGGGGCCAAACACCGGGGAGCTGTTTTTT. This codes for CSVRQGPNTGELFF.

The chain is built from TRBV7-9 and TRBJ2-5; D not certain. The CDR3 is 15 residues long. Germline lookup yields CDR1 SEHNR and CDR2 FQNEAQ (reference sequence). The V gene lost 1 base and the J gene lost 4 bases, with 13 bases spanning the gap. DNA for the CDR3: TGTGCCAGCAGCTTAGAGGAGACGCTAGGAGAGACCCAGTACTTC. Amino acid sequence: CASSLEETLGETQYF.

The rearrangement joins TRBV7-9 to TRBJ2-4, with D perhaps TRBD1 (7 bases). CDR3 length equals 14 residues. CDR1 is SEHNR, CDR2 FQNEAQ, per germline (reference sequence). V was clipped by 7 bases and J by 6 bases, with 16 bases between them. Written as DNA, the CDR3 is TGTGCCAGCACCCCCGCGGGACAGTTAAACATTCAGTACTTC. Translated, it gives CASTPAGQLNIQYF.

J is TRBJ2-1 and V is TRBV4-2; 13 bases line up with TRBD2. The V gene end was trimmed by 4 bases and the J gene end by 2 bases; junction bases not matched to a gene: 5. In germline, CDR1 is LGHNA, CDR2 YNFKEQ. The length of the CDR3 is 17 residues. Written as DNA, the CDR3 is TGTGCCAGCAGCCCCCTACTAGCGGGGGGGCCCTACAATGAGCAGTTCTTC. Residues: CASSPLLAGGPYNEQFF.

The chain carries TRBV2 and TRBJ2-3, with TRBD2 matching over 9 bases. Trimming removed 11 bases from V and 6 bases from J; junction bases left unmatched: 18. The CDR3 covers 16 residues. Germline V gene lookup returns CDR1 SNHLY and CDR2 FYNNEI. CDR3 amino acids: CAASGAGGRIWDTQYF. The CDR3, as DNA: TGTGCCGCCTCCGGGGCGGGGGGGCGAATTTGGGATACGCAGTATTTT.

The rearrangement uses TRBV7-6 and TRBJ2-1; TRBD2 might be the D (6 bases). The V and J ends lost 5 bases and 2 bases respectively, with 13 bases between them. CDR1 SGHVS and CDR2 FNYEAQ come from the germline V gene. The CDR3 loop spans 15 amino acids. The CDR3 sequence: CASSRRAETYNEQFF. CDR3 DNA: TGTGCCAGCAGCAGGAGGGCCGAGACCTACAATGAGCAGTTCTTC.

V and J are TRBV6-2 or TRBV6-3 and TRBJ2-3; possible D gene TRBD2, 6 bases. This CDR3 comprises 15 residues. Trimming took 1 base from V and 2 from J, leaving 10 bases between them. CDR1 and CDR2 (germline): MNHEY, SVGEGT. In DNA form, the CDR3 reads TGTGCCAGCAGTTACTACGGACTACACACAGATACGCAGTATTTT. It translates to CASSYYGLHTDTQYF.

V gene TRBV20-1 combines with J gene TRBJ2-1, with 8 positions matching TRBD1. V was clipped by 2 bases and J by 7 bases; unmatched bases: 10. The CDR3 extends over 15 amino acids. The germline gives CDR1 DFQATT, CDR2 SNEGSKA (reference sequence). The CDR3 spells CSARSMGQAINEQFF. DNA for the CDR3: TGCAGTGCTAGATCAATGGGACAGGCAATTAATGAGCAGTTCTTC.

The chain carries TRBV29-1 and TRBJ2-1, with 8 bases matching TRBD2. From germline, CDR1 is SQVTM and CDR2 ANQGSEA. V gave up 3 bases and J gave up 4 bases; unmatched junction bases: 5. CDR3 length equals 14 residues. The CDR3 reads CSVDWAGGYNEQFF. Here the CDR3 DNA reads TGCAGCGTTGATTGGGCGGGGGGATACAATGAGCAGTTCTTC.

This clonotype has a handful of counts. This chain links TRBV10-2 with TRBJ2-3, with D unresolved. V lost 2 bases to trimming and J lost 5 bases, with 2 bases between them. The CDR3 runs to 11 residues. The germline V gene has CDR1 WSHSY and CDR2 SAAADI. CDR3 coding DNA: TGCGCCAGCAGTGAGCGAGATACGCAGTATTTT. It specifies CASSERDTQYF.

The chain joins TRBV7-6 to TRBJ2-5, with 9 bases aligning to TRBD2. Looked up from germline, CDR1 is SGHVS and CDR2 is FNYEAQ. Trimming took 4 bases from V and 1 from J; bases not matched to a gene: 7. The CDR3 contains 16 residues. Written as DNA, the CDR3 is TGTGCCAGCAGCTACCCCGGGACTAGCCTCCAAGAGACCCAGTACTTC. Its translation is CASSYPGTSLQETQYF. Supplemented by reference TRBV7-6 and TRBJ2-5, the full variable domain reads GAGVSQSPRYKVTKRGQDVALRCDPISGHVSLYWYRQALGQGPEFLTYFNYEAQQDKSGLPNDRFSAERPEGSISTLTIQRTEQRDSAMYRCASSYPGTSLQETQYFGPGTRLLVL.

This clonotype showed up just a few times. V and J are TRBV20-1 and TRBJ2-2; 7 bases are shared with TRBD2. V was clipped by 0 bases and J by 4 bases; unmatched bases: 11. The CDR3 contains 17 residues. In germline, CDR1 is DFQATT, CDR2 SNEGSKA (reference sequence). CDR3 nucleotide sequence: TGCAGTGCTAGAGATTCTTGGCGGGGGTTTGGCACCGGGGAGCTGTTTTTT. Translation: CSARDSWRGFGTGELFF.

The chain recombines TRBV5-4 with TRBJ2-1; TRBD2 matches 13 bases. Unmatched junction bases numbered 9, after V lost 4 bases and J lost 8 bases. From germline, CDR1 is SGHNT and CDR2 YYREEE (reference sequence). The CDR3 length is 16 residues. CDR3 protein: CASSLGLAGARDEQFF. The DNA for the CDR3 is TGTGCCAGCAGCCTAGGACTAGCGGGGGCCCGGGATGAGCAGTTCTTC.

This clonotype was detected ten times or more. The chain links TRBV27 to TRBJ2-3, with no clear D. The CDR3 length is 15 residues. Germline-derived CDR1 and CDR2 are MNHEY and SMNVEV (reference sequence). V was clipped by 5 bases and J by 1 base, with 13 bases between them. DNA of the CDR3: TGTGCCAGCAGTCCCCTGGTGGGCGGCACAGATACGCAGTATTTT. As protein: CASSPLVGGTDTQYF.

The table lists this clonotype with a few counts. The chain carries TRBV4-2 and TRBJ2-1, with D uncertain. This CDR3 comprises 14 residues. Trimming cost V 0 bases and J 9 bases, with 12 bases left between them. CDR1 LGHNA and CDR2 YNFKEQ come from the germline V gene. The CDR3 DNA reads TGTGCCAGCAGCCAAGAGATTTTGGCACCTGAGCAGTTCTTC. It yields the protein CASSQEILAPEQFF.

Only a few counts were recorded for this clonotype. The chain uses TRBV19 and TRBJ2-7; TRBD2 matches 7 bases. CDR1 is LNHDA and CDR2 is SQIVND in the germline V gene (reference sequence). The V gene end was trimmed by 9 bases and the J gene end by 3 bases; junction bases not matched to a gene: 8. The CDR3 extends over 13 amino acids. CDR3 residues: CASTPGTNYEQYF. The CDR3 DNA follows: TGTGCCAGCACGCCCGGGACTAACTACGAGCAGTACTTC.

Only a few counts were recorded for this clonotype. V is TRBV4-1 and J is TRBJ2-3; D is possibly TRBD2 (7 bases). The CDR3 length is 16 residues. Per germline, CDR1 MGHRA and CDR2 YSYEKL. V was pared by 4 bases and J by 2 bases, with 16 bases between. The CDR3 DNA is TGCGCCAGCAGCCGGGGGGGGAGGGACATCACAGATACGCAGTATTTT. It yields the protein CASSRGGRDITDTQYF.

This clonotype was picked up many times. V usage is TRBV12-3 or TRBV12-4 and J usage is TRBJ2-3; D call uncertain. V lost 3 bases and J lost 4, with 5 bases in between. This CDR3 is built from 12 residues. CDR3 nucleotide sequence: TGTGCCAGCAGTTTTGGTTCAGATACGCAGTATTTT. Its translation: CASSFGSDTQYF.

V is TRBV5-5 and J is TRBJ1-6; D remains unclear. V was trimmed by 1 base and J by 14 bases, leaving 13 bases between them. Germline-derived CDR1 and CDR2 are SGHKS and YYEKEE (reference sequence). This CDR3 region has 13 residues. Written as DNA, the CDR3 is TGTGCCAGCAGCTTGTCAGATACCCAGGCCCTCCACTTT. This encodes CASSLSDTQALHF. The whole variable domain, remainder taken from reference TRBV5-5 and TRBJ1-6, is DAGVTQSPTHLIKTRGQQVTLRCSPISGHKSVSWYQQVLGQGPQFIFQYYEKEERGRGNFPDRFSARQFPNYSSELNVNALLLGDSALYLCASSLSDTQALHFGNGTRLTVT.

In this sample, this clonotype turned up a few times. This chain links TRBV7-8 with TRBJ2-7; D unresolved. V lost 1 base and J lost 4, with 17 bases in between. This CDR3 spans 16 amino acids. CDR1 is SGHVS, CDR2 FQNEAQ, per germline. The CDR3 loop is CASSLESVFGAYEQYF. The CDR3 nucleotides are TGTGCCAGCAGCTTAGAGTCGGTGTTTGGAGCTTACGAGCAGTACTTC.

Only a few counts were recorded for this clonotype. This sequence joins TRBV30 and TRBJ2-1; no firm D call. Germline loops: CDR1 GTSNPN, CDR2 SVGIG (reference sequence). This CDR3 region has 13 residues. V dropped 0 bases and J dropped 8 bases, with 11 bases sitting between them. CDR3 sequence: CAWSVLGGDEQFF. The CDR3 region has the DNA TGTGCCTGGAGTGTACTGGGCGGTGATGAGCAGTTCTTC.

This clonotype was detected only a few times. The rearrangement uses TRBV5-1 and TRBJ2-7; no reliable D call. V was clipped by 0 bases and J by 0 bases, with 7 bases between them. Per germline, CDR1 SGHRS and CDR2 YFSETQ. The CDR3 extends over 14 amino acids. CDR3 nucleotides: TGCGCCAGCAGCTTGGTCGGTCCCTCCTACGAGCAGTACTTC. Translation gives CASSLVGPSYEQYF.

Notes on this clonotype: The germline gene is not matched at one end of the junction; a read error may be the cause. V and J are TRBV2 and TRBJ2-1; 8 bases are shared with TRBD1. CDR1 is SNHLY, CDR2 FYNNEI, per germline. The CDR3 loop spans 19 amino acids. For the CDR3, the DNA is TGTACCAGCAGTTTTCACCCCCCCGGGGACAGGTCCACCTACAATGAGCAGTTCTTC. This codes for CTSSFHPPGDRSTYNEQFF.